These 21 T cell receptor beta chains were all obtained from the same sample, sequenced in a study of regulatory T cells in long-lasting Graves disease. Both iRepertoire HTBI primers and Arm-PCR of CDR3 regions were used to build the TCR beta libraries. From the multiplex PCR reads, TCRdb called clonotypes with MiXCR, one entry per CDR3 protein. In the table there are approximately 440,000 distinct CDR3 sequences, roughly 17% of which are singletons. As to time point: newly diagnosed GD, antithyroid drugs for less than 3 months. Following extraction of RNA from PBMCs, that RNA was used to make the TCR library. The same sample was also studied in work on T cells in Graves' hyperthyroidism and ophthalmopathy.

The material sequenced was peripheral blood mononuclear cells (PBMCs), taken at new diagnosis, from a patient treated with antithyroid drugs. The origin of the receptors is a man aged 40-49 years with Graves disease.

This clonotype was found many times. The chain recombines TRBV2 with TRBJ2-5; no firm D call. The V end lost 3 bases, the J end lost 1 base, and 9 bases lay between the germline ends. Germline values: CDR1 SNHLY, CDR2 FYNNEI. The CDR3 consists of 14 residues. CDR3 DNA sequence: TGTGCCAGCAGTGACTGGCAGCGCCAAGAGACCCAGTACTTC. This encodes CASSDWQRQETQYF.

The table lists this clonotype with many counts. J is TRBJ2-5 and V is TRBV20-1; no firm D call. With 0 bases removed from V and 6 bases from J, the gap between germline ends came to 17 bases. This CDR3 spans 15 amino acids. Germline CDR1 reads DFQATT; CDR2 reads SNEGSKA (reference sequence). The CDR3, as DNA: TGCAGTGCTAGAGACCCGTCCCCGGGCCATAAGACCCAGTACTTC. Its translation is CSARDPSPGHKTQYF.

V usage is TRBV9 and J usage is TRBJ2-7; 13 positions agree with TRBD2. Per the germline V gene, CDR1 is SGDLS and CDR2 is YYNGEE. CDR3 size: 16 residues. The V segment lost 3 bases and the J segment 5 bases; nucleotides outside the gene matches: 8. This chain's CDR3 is CASSELAGGPFNEQYF. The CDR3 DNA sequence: TGTGCCAGCAGCGAACTAGCGGGAGGGCCGTTTAACGAGCAGTACTTC.

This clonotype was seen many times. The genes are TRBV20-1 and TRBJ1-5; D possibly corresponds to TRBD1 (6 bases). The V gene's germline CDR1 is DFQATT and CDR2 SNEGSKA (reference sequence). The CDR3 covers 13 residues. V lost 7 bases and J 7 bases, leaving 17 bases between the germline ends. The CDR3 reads CSVKLQGRQPQHF. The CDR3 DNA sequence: TGCAGTGTTAAGCTACAGGGAAGGCAGCCCCAGCATTTT.

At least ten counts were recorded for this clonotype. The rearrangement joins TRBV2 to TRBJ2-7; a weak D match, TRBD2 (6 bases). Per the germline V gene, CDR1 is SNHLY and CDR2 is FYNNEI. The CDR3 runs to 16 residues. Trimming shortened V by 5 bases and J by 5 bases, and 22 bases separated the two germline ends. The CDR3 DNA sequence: TGTGCCAGCAGTCAAACCCGCGGGACCCTAGCGAACGAGCAGTACTTC. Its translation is CASSQTRGTLANEQYF.

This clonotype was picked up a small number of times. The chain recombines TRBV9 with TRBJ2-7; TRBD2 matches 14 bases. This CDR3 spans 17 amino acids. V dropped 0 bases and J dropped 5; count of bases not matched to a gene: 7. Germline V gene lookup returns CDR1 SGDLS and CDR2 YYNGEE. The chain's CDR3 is CASSVGRGLAGDHEQYF. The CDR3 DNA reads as TGTGCCAGCAGCGTAGGACGGGGACTAGCGGGAGACCACGAGCAGTACTTC.

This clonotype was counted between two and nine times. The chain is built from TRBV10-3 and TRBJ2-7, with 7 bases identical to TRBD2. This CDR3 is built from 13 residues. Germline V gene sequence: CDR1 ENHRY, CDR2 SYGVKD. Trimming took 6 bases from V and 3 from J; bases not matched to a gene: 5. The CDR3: CAIRSSGNYEQYF. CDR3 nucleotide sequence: TGTGCCATCAGGTCCAGCGGGAACTACGAGCAGTACTTC.

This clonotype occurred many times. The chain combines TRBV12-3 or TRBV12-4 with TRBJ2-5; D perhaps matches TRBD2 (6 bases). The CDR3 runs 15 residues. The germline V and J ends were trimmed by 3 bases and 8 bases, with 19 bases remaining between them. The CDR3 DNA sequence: TGTGCCAGCAGTTTTGGGCGGGGATCAAGAGGAACCCAGTACTTC. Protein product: CASSFGRGSRGTQYF.

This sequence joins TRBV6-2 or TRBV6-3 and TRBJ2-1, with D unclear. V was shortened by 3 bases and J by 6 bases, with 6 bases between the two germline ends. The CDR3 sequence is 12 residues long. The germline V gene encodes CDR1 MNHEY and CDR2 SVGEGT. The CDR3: CASSYDPNEQFF. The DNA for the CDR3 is TGTGCCAGCAGTTATGATCCCAATGAGCAGTTCTTC.

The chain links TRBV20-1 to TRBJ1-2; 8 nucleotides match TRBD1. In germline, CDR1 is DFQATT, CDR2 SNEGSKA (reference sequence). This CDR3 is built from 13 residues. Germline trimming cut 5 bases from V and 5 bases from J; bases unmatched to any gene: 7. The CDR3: CSAPQGAGYGYTF. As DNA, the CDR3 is TGCAGTGCTCCTCAGGGGGCGGGGTATGGCTACACCTTC.

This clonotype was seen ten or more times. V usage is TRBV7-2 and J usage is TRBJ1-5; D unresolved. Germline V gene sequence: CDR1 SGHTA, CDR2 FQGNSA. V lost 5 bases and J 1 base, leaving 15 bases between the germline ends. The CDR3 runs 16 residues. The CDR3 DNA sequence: TGTGCCAGCAGCCCAGGCCGCGGACGGAGCAATCAGCCCCAGCATTTT. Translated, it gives CASSPGRGRSNQPQHF.

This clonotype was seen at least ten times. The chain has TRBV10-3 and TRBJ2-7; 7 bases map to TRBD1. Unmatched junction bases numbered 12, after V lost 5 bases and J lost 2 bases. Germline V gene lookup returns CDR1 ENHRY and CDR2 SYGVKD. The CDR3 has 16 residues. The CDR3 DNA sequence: TGTGCCATCAGTTCTCGTAGACAGGGTGCGGCCTACGAGCAGTACTTC. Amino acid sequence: CAISSRRQGAAYEQYF.

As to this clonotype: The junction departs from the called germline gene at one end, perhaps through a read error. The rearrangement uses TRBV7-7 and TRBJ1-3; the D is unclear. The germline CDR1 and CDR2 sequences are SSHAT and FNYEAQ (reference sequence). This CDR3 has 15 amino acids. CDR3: CASSLDSSGGNTIYF. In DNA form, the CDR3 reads TGTGCTAGCAGCTTGGACTCCAGCGGTGGAAACACCATATATTTT.

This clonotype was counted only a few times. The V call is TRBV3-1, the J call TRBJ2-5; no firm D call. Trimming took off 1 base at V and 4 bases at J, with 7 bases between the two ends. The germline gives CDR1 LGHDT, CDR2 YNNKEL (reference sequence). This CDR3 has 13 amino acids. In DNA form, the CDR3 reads TGTGCCAGCAGCCAAGTCCCAATAGAGACCCAGTACTTC. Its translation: CASSQVPIETQYF.

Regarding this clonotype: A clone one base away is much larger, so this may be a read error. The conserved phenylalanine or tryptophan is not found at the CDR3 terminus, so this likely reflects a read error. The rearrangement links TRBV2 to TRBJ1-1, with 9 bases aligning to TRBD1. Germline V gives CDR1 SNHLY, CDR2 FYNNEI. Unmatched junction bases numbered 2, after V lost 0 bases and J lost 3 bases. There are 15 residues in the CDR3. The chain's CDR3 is CASSEAGQGYTEAFS. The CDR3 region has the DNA TGTGCCAGCAGTGAAGCGGGACAGGGATACACTGAAGCTTTCTCT.

The CDR3 DNA sequence: TGTGCCAGTCATCGCGGGAAAACAAAAGAGACCCAGTACTTC. It is translated as CASHRGKTKETQYF. This rearrangement joins TRBV6-2 or TRBV6-3 to TRBJ2-5; D might be TRBD2 (6 bases). The CDR3 sequence is 14 residues long. Germline values: CDR1 MNHEY, CDR2 SVGEGT. V was shortened by 9 bases and J by 3 bases, with 17 bases between the two germline ends.

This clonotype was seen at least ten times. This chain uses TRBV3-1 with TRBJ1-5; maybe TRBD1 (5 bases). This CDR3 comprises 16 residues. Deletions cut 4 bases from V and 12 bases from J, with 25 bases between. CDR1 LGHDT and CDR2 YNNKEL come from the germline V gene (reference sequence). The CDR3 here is CASSPTPGTTIIDQHF. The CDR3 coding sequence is TGTGCCAGCAGCCCAACCCCCGGGACTACAATCATTGACCAGCATTTT.

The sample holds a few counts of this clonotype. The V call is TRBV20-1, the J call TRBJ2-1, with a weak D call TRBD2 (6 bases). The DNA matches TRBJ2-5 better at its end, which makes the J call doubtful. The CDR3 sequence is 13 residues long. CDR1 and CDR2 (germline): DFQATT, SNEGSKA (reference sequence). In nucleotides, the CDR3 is TGCAGTGCCAACTGGCCGGGAGAAGAGACCCAGTACTTC. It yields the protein CSANWPGEETQYF.

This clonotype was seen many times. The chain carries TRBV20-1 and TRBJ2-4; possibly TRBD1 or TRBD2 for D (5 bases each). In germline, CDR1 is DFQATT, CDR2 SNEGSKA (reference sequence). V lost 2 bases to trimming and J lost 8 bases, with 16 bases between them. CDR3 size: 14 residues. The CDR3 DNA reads TGCAGTGCTAGAATCGCAGGGCGAGGGGACATTCAGTACTTC. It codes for CSARIAGRGDIQYF.

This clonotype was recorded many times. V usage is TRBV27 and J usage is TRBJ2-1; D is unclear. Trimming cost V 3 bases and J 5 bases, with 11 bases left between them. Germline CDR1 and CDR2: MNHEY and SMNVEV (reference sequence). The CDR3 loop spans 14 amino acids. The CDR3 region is CASSFFRSDNEQFF. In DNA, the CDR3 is TGTGCCAGCAGTTTTTTCCGATCCGACAATGAGCAGTTCTTC.

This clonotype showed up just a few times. This CDR3 reads CASSYSVGAATQYF. As DNA, the CDR3 is TGTGCCAGCAGTTACTCGGTGGGGGCTGCGACCCAGTACTTC. The chain has TRBV6-2 or TRBV6-3 and TRBJ2-5, with D possibly TRBD1 on 6 matching bases. CDR3 length equals 14 residues. The germline CDR1 and CDR2 sequences are MNHEY and SVGEGT. The V end was cut by 0 bases, the J end by 7 bases, with 12 bases between.